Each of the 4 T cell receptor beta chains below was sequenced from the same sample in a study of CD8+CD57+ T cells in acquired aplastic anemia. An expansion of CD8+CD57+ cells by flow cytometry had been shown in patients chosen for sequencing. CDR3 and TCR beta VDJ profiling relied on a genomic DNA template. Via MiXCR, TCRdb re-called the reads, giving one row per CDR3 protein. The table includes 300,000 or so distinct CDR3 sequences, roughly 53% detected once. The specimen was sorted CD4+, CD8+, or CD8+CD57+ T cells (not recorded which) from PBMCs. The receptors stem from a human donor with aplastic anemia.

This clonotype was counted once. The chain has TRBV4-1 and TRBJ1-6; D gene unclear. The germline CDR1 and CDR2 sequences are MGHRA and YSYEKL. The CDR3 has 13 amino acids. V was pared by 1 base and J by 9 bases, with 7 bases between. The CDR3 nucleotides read TGCGCCAGCAGCCAAGTCCCACTTTCACCCCTCCACTTT. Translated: CASSQVPLSPLHF.

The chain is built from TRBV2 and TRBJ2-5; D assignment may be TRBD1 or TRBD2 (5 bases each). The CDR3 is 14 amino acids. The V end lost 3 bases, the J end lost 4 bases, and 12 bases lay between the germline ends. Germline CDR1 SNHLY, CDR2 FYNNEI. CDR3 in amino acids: CASSDSSGTETQYF. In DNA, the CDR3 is TGTGCCAGCAGTGACTCTTCCGGGACAGAGACCCAGTACTTC.

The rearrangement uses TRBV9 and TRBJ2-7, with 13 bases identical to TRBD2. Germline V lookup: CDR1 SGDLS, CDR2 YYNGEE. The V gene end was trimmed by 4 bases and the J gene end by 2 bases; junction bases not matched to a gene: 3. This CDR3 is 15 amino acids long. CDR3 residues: CASSKGLAGPYEQYF. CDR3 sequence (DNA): TGTGCCAGCAGCAAGGGACTAGCGGGACCCTACGAGCAGTACTTC. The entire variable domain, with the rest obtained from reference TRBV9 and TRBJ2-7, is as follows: DSGVTQTPKHLITATGQRVTLRCSPRSGDLSVYWYQQSLDQGLQFLIQYYNGEERAKGNILERFSAQQFPDLHSELNLSSLELGDSALYFCASSKGLAGPYEQYFGPGTRLTVT.

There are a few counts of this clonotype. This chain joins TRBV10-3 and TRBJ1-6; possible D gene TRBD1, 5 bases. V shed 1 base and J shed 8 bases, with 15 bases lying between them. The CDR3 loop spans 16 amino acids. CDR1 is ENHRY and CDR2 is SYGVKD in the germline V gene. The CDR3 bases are TGTGCCATCAGTGAGTTCGGGGTAAAAGGGGATTCACCCCTCCACTTT. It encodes CAISEFGVKGDSPLHF.